The clone carrying this T cell receptor beta chain showed up just a few times. Its antigen is as yet unknown. Using quantitative 5'-RACE with molecular barcodes, the authors made TCR beta libraries. TCRdb analysed the 5' RACE reads with MiXCR anew, one entry per CDR3 protein. The sample consists of 350,000 to 550,000 distinct CDR3 sequences, about 24% of them appearing once. This CDR3 has 13 residues. The germline V gene has CDR1 SGHRS and CDR2 YFSETQ. Trimming shortened V by 0 bases and J by 5 bases, and 8 bases separated the two germline ends. This sample stems from a study of CD8 T cells in ankylosing spondylitis. Study-level results: Previous work reported some of these motif variants in the synovial fluid and blood of reactive arthritis. Seemingly distinctive of ankylosing spondylitis blood was a TCR beta motif formed by eight highly homologous variants. Enrichment of disease-linked clones was reportedly significant in matched ankylosing spondylitis synovial fluid. The disease-linked clones had a CD8+ phenotype and low blood frequencies.

This rearrangement joins TRBV5-1 to TRBJ1-2; D is unresolved. The TCR comes from a male donor with ankylosing spondylitis. The sample comprised blood, either unsorted or a sorted T cell fraction (not recorded which). The CDR3 sequence: CASSLGLGYGYTF. CDR3 in DNA: TGCGCCAGCAGCTTGGGCTTGGGGTATGGCTACACCTTC.